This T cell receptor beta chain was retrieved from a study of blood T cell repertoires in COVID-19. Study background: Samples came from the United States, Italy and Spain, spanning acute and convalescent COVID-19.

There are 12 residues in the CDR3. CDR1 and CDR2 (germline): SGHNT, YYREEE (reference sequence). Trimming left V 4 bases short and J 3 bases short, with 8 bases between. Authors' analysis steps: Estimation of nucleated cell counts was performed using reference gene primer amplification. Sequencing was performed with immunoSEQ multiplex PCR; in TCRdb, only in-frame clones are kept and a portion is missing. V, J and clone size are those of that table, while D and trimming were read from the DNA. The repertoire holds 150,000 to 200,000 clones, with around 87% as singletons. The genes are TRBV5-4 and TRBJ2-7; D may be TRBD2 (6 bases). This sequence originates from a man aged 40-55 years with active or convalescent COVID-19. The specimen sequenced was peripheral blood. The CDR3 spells CASSLDYYEQYF. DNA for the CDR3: TGTGCCAGCAGCCTGGACTACTACGAGCAGTACTTC.